Included here is one T cell receptor beta chain sequence, with context. Its target is not known. CDR3 length equals 16 residues. With 2 bases clipped from V and 5 bases from J, the junction kept 9 bases outside the gene matches. Germline V gene data show CDR1 as MNHEY and CDR2 as SVGEGT. The sample comes from a study of post-analysis software for immune sequencing data. Whole-study context: There were relapsing-remitting, secondary progressive and progressive-relapsing multiple sclerosis among the disease courses included.

Tagging with unique molecular identifiers was a feature of the TCR beta cDNA libraries. Some 500,000 cDNA molecules were obtained per 1 to 10 million input T cells. TCRdb recomputed calls from the PCR reads with MiXCR, one row per CDR3 protein. The sample holds some 690,000 distinct CDR3 sequences, 55% to 60% seen once. Study-wide results and caveats: Compared against controls, patients with multiple sclerosis displayed significantly lower normalized Chao1 diversity. Patients used five TRBV segments, including TRBV5-6, TRBV5-1 and TRBV20-1, more often than controls.

J is TRBJ1-5 and V is TRBV6-2 or TRBV6-3, with 7 bases fitting TRBD1. This clonotype was sampled from a girl aged 2 to 10 with multiple sclerosis. Sample: blood. CDR3 loop: CASSYGWGTEYQPQHF. The CDR3 DNA reads TGTGCCAGCAGTTACGGGTGGGGGACAGAGTATCAGCCCCAGCATTTT.